This T cell receptor (beta chain) was obtained from a study of regulatory T cells in long-lasting Graves disease (dated by TCRdb to the early 2020s). In the study overall: Newly diagnosed Graves' disease patients had taken antithyroid drugs for less than 3 months. A total of around 35 samples underwent TCR sequencing: some 13 from persistent and roughly 20 from newly diagnosed Graves' disease patients. Peripheral blood TCR sequencing and RNA sequencing compared persistent Graves' disease patients with newly diagnosed Graves' disease patients. The study was registered as a clinical trial and conducted in China.

This clonotype was picked up a small number of times. No antigen is known for it. No base quality values were provided; no much bigger clone lies one nucleotide off. The sample's time point label, decoded: newly diagnosed GD, antithyroid drugs for less than 3 months. For both TCR sequencing and RNA sequencing, RNA was extracted from PBMCs in TRIzol. The diagnosis of Graves' disease followed American Thyroid Association guidelines. Recruitment of patients was carried out at an endocrinology department in Xi'an, China. Each patient gave around 9.2 milliliters of peripheral blood, collected in an EDTA anticoagulant tube. PBMCs were isolated by Ficoll Paque Plus density gradient separation without further T cell sorting. RNA quality was checked with an Agilent 2100 Bioanalyzer and agarose gel, and concentration with a NanoDrop 2000. The paper as a whole reports these results and caveats: Persistent Graves' disease patients showed lower TCR Shannon entropy and fewer highly expanded clones than newly diagnosed patients, suggesting clonal expansion. Because the primary lesion, thyroid tissue, could not be accessed, the study looked at peripheral blood alone. The authors acknowledged the small sample size as a limitation that may reduce accuracy. Sequencing and analysis were limited to the TCR beta chain. Persistent patients shared more public clonotypes among themselves (around 2,700) than newly diagnosed patients did (over 900). Preferential use of TRBV28, TRBJ1-2 and TRBJ2-5 was observed in persistent disease, whereas TRBV20-1 and TRBJ2-1 were favored in newly diagnosed disease.

Receptors were amplified or captured by multiplex PCR. The instrument given in TCRdb is Illumina HiSeq 4000. iRepertoire HTBI primers and Arm-PCR amplification of CDR3 regions were used to construct TCR beta libraries. Before sequencing, the PCR products underwent gel purification. The authors' analysis ran thus. Gene usage analysis of CDR3 amino acid clonotypes used the approximately 62 TRBV and more than 13 TRBJ segments found across samples. Filtered high-quality paired reads were merged into contigs using COPE and FqMerger. BLAST was used to align contigs to IMGT TRBV, TRBD and TRBJ reference genes, and CDR3 was defined according to IMGT. Any clonotype with a frequency above 0.1% was counted as a highly expanded clone. Shannon entropy was used to measure repertoire diversity, and the Gini coefficient was used to measure V-J evenness. Public clonotypes were defined as clonotypes shared by more than one individual. TCRdb redid the processing of the public reads, applying fastp at Q25 and MiXCR, and retained in-frame beta chains. Rows matching on CDR3 protein sequence are summarized as one entry with the most common DNA and genes. TCRdb, not the authors, supplied the V and J calls. Counted in this sample were a few hundred thousand distinct CDR3 sequences; about 11% of them appeared once. 18% of the sample is taken by the ten largest.

V loses 0 bases at its end and J loses 0 bases; junction bases beyond the gene matches: 4. Taken from cysteine to phenylalanine, the CDR3 has 16 residues. The kept DNA is CDR3 alone, 48 bases in frame from the first base. CDR1 and CDR2 were assigned from the germline V gene (reference sequence) as DFQATT and SNEGSKA. These data also formed part of another study, on T cells in Graves' hyperthyroidism and ophthalmopathy. As noted in the second study: Graves' hyperthyroidism was defined as stable when no progression to ophthalmopathy occurred over 18 months of follow-up. The hyperthyroidism patients were between 18 and 65 years old and newly diagnosed, with a disease duration of less than 2 months. Patients with uncontrolled infections, other autoimmune diseases, pregnancy or lactation were excluded. Diagnoses were based on clinical symptoms, serum thyroxine and TRAb, thyroid ultrasound and orbital computed tomography. The first round of RT-PCR for the TCR CDR3 was performed with the HTBI primer set and the Qiagen OneStep RT-PCR kit. Most expanded thyroid clonotypes (frequency above 0.001) were also detected in blood, suggesting blood repertoires may reflect thyroid immune responses. In cross-validation, a model built on a 13 V-J signature told ophthalmopathy apart from stable hyperthyroidism with 85% to 90% sensitivity and approximately 84% specificity, and in testing the same model reached 80%/75%. In validation, progression to ophthalmopathy was predicted by the model with roughly 71% sensitivity and under 85% specificity, a median of roughly 6.4 months before onset. To identify TCR V-J signatures that set the groups apart, the researchers used a discovery cohort of 100 patients, made up of 40 to 45 with Graves' ophthalmopathy and approximately 57 with stable Graves' hyperthyroidism. Whether ophthalmopathy could be predicted prospectively was tested in an independent validation cohort made up of 18 to 20 hyperthyroidism patients plus 17 patients who later progressed to ophthalmopathy. The roughly 99 discovery patients were divided at random into training and test sets in a 7:3 ratio. In addition, the study compared T-cell repertoires in thyroid tissue and in blood from 6 or 7 Graves' hyperthyroidism patients. After blood sampling, hyperthyroidism patients were treated with methimazole at a starting dose of 30 mg daily, and ophthalmopathy patients were treated with high-dose intravenous methylprednisolone. The libraries were constructed in a second round of multiplex PCR and then size-selected and purified. Libraries were sequenced paired-end with 100 bp reads on an Illumina HiSeq2000. Raw data were processed with SOAPnuke, discarding reads with adapters, uncalled bases, mean Phred below 15, or no exact constant-primer or identifier match. High-quality paired reads were merged with COPE v1.2.5, and unique nucleotide sequences were defined as clonotypes. MiTCR v1.1 was used to align the clonotypes against IMGT TRBV, TRBD and TRBJ reference segments. Analysis was restricted to V-J combinations with a frequency above 0.0001, which covered just over 98% of repertoires. A TCS score was defined as the ratio of F50 (clonal expansion) to E x V (chaos), with BLOSUM62-based TCRdist applied between CDR3 peptides within each V-J. Welch's t-statistics and random forest reduced several hundred V-J features to roughly 13, which were used in a naive Bayes classifier (R e1071). Sample size was not statistically predetermined, and blinding of investigators to group allocation was not performed. The paper describes TCR Vbeta CDR3 sequencing of 135 peripheral blood samples, made up of under 50 ophthalmopathy patients, 70 to 80 hyperthyroidism patients and roughly 17 progressor patients.

The source of this sequence is a woman younger than 35 with Graves disease. Donor details come from another sample of the same person, matched by shared clones. This sample comprised peripheral blood mononuclear cells (PBMCs), obtained at new diagnosis, from a patient treated with antithyroid drugs. The chain employs TRBV20-1 and TRBJ2-7; TRBD2 lines up with 11 middle nucleotides. The DNA reads TGCAGTGCTAGAGAGGGGGGACTAGCGGACTCCTACGAGCAGTACTTC. Its product reads: CSAREGGLADSYEQYF.